This T cell receptor beta chain was found in a study of monozygotic twins with inflammatory bowel disease. Each of the TCR libraries took about 4,000 ng of total RNA. The study subjected TCRalpha and TCRbeta cDNA to two nested PCRs of approximately 16 and 10 cycles. From the 5' RACE reads, TCRdb lists one entry per CDR3 protein and no DNA. This table lists around 450,000 distinct CDR3 sequences. Worth noting for this clonotype: Its specificity is unknown.

This CDR3 has 11 residues. Whole blood supplied total RNA, and T cells were not sorted. Study results and limitations: It was observed that concordant and discordant twins did not differ in repertoire similarity, possibly given limited power.

The receptor comes from a human donor with ulcerative colitis or Crohn's disease, or a healthy co-twin of an affected twin (not recorded which). The V and J genes are TRBV12-3 or TRBV12-4 and TRBJ1-2. The sample taken for sequencing was blood. Here the CDR3 reads CASSPDRGYTF.